The sequence of this T cell receptor beta chain was determined in a study of blood T cells in healthy people across ages. With a J-beta primer mix and a sample-barcoded 5' primer, a second PCR ran about 7 to 12 cycles. TCRdb re-analysed the 5' RACE reads in MiXCR, keeping a single row per CDR3 protein. Of approximately 320,000 distinct CDR3 sequences in the sample, roughly a quarter were seen once. This clonotype occurred a few times. Drawing of peripheral blood yielded about 10 milliliters from each donor. Germline CDR1 reads LGHNA; CDR2 reads YSLEER. This CDR3 is 15 amino acids long. The V and J ends lost 1 base and 5 bases respectively, with 11 bases between them.

The genes are TRBV4-3 and TRBJ2-2; D might be TRBD1 (6 bases). The sequencing input was blood. This TCR was sampled from a woman between 65 and 79 years old in good health. The chain's CDR3 is CASSQVTRGTGELFF. CDR3 DNA: TGCGCCAGCAGCCAAGTGACAAGGGGGACCGGGGAGCTGTTTTTT.